This T cell receptor beta chain was retrieved from a study of blood T cell repertoires in COVID-19. Looking at the study overall: Samples of COVID-19 (acute and convalescent) were obtained from the United States, Italy and Spain. T cells, B-cell-depleted T cells, or PBMCs provided the cDNA or gDNA that served as material.

The authors' processing: Estimation of nucleated cell counts relied on the amplification of reference gene primers. TCRdb keeps only in-frame clones here, not all; method: immunoSEQ multiplex PCR. That table is the source of V, J and clone size, and D and trimming were worked out from the DNA. This repertoire shows approximately 22,000 clones, 75% to 95% found once; its top ten account for over 3%. Sequenced: peripheral blood. The receptor's source is a woman in her seventies with active COVID-19.

CDR3 DNA: TGTGCCAGCAGCTCGCCGAGGGGGGCCAACGTCCTGACTTTC. The encoded protein is CASSSPRGANVLTF. The chain carries TRBV7-2 and TRBJ2-6, with D hard to call. Trimming left V 4 bases short and J 4 bases short, with 8 bases between. CDR1 and CDR2 from the germline V gene are SGHTA and FQGNSA. This CDR3 region has 14 residues. Based on the CDR3 plus reference TRBV7-2 and TRBJ2-6, the full variable domain is GAGVSQSPSNKVTEKGKDVELRCDPISGHTALYWYRQSLGQGLEFLIYFQGNSAPDKSGLPSDRFSAERTGGSVSTLTIQRTQQEDSAVYLCASSSPRGANVLTFGAGSRLTVL.